This is a list of T cell receptor beta chains from one sample in a study of blood T cell repertoires in COVID-19. Profiling relied on immunoSEQ multiplex PCR, and the TCRdb table lists in-frame clones only, not all of them. The table has nearly 350,000 clones, roughly 86% seen once. The sequencing sample was made of peripheral blood. The receptor source for this set is a woman aged 70-85 years with COVID-19, enrolled during active disease. Both conserved end residues are part of each CDR3. A D gene is named only where the DNA matches it firmly. Not every row has a clone size; where given, it reads once, few, many or a size class.

CDR3 DNA	CDR3 protein	clone size	D gene	CDR3 length	V gene	J gene
TGTGCCAGCAGCTTTGACAGGGACCTCTATGGCTACACCTTC	CASSFDRDLYGYTF	-	TRBD1	14	TRBV7-9	TRBJ1-2
TGTGCCAGCAGCCCCAATCCCTGGGCGGGGGCCGGTGGCTACACCTTC	CASSPNPWAGAGGYTF	-	-	16	TRBV7-9	TRBJ1-2
TGCGCCAGCAAAGGAATAGCGGGTAGAGATACGCAGTATTTT	CASKGIAGRDTQYF	-	TRBD2	14	TRBV5-1	TRBJ2-3
TGCGCCAGCAGCTCCGGGACAGGCCAGGGAGAGACCCAGTACTTC	CASSSGTGQGETQYF	-	TRBD1	15	TRBV5-1	TRBJ2-5
TGTGCCTGGAGTGTAGGGGCAGGGGTGGGTGAAAAACTGTTTTTT	CAWSVGAGVGEKLFF	once	-	15	TRBV30	TRBJ1-4
TGTGCCAGTAGGATGGGGTTGACAGGGGACACTGAAGCTTTCTTT	CASRMGLTGDTEAFF	-	TRBD1	15	TRBV19	TRBJ1-1
TGTGCCAGCAGTTTGTCAGGGTATCAGCCCCAGCATTTT	CASSLSGYQPQHF	-	-	13	TRBV27	TRBJ1-5
TGTGCCAGTAACAGGAACAATCAGCCCCAGCATTTT	CASNRNNQPQHF	few	-	12	TRBV19	TRBJ1-5
TGCGCCAGCAGCCAGCAACTTGACACTGAAGCTTTCTTT	CASSQQLDTEAFF	-	-	13	TRBV4-3	TRBJ1-1
TGTGCCACCATAGGGACTAACAATGAGCAGTTCTTC	CATIGTNNEQFF	-	TRBD2	12	TRBV24-1	TRBJ2-1
TGCGCCAGCAGCTTGGCCAGCGGGGGGACCTACGAGCAGTACTTC	CASSLASGGTYEQYF	-	TRBD2	15	TRBV5-1	TRBJ2-7
TGCGCCAGCAGCCGCGACAGGAACACTGAAGCTTTCTTT	CASSRDRNTEAFF	-	-	13	TRBV4-1	TRBJ1-1
TGTGCCAGTAGTATAGGGGCAGGGGGCGAGACCCAGTACTTC	CASSIGAGGETQYF	-	TRBD1	14	TRBV19	TRBJ2-5
TGCGCCAGCAGCTTACGGGGGGCAATGTGGGACATTCAGTACTTC	CASSLRGAMWDIQYF	-	-	15	TRBV5-1	TRBJ2-4
TGCAGTGCTGGTGACGGCGGGGGTGAAAAACTGTTTTTT	CSAGDGGGEKLFF	-	-	13	TRBV20-1	TRBJ1-4
TGTGCCACCAGTGCCGGGAGAGATAATTCACCCCTCCACTTT	CATSAGRDNSPLHF	few	-	14	TRBV24-1	TRBJ1-6
TGTGCCAGCAGCCAAGATAGGGGACAGAGCCTCTATGGCTACACCTTC	CASSQDRGQSLYGYTF	-	TRBD1	16	TRBV4-2	TRBJ1-2
TGTGCCAGCAGCTGGGCCAGACAGGGACCCCACACCGGGGAGCTGTTTTTT	CASSWARQGPHTGELFF	-	TRBD1	17	TRBV11-2	TRBJ2-2
TGTGCCAGCCGAGGACTAGTGAAAGAGACCCAGTACTTC	CASRGLVKETQYF	-	TRBD2	13	TRBV11-2	TRBJ2-5
TGTGCCAGCTCACCTCTCATCACACAGAACACTGAAGCTTTCTTT	CASSPLITQNTEAFF	once	-	15	TRBV18	TRBJ1-1
TGTGCCAGCAGCCAAGTTGGTCAGGACACTGAAGCTTTCTTT	CASSQVGQDTEAFF	-	-	14	TRBV4-2	TRBJ1-1
TGTGCCAGCGTTTTACAGGGGTACGAGCAGTACTTC	CASVLQGYEQYF	-	TRBD1	12	TRBV6-5	TRBJ2-7
TGTGCCAGCAGCCCGACAGTAACCTATGGCTACACCTTC	CASSPTVTYGYTF	-	-	13	TRBV7-2	TRBJ1-2
TGCGCCAGCAGCTCCTTCGGGGGGCAACCTTCCTACAATGAGCAGTTCTTC	CASSSFGGQPSYNEQFF	-	-	17	TRBV5-1	TRBJ2-1
TGTGCCAGCAGTTTACCCAACTTCTACGAGCAGTACTTC	CASSLPNFYEQYF	-	-	13	TRBV28	TRBJ2-7
TGTGCCAGCAGCGTCGACCATAGCGGGGAGCAGTACTTC	CASSVDHSGEQYF	-	TRBD2	13	TRBV9	TRBJ2-7
TGTGCCAGTAGCTCACCGGGACACACCTACGAGCAGTACTTC	CASSSPGHTYEQYF	-	-	14	TRBV19	TRBJ2-7
TGTGCCAGCAGTTTCACGGGGAACACTGAAGCTTTCTTT	CASSFTGNTEAFF	-	-	13	TRBV6-5	TRBJ1-1
TGTGCCAGCAGCGTAGATACGGGGAGCGGTGAAAAACTGTTTTTT	CASSVDTGSGEKLFF	-	-	15	TRBV9	TRBJ1-4
TGCGCCAGCAGTGAATCCCGTCGGGGCAAAAACATTCAGTACTTC	CASSESRRGKNIQYF	-	-	15	TRBV10-1	TRBJ2-4
TGTGCCAGCAGCGCGAGCACAGATACGCAGTATTTT	CASSASTDTQYF	-	-	12	TRBV3-1/TRBV3-2	TRBJ2-3
TGTGCCAGCTCACCACCTCAGGGGATCAACTATGGCTACACCTTC	CASSPPQGINYGYTF	-	-	15	TRBV18	TRBJ1-2
TGTGCCAGCAGCTTGACAGGGCGGGCCACTGAAGCTTTCTTT	CASSLTGRATEAFF	-	-	14	TRBV5-8	TRBJ1-1
TGTGCCAGCAGTGGAACCCCCGGGGGTCAGCCCCAGCATTTT	CASSGTPGGQPQHF	-	-	14	TRBV2	TRBJ1-5
TGCAGCGTTGTCGTGGAGCGGGGGGGCAATGAGCAGTTCTTC	CSVVVERGGNEQFF	-	TRBD2	14	TRBV29-1	TRBJ2-1
TGTGCCAGCAGCTTGGAACTCGGGACAGAATACTACGAGCAGTACTTC	CASSLELGTEYYEQYF	-	TRBD1	16	TRBV5-6	TRBJ2-7
TGTGCCAGCACCAAAGAAAGGACTAGTCTCGATGAGCAGTTCTTC	CASTKERTSLDEQFF	-	TRBD2	15	TRBV6-4	TRBJ2-1
TGTGCCAGCAGCCCCGGGGACAGGGTGGGTGGCTACACCTTC	CASSPGDRVGGYTF	once	TRBD1	14	TRBV9	TRBJ1-2
TGTGCCAGCAGTGAATGGCAGAACAATTCACCCCTCCACTTT	CASSEWQNNSPLHF	-	-	14	TRBV6-1	TRBJ1-6
TGTGCCAGTAGTATAACTAGCGGGGGCCCCTCTCCCGCCACAGATACGCAGTATTTT	CASSITSGGPSPATDTQYF	-	TRBD2	19	TRBV19	TRBJ2-3
TGCGCCAGCAGCAGTCAACAGGGGGCGGTGGAGCAGTTCTTC	CASSSQQGAVEQFF	-	TRBD1	14	TRBV4-1	TRBJ2-1
TGTGCCAGCAGCTCAATTCTTGGGACAGGTTTGAACTATGGCTACACCTTC	CASSSILGTGLNYGYTF	-	TRBD1	17	TRBV5-4	TRBJ1-2
TGTGCCAGCAGCTTAGACAGGGTTCTTAATGAAAAACTGTTTTTT	CASSLDRVLNEKLFF	once	-	15	TRBV7-2	TRBJ1-4
TGTGCCAGCAGTTACTCCTTTGGGAGGGAGGCTTTCTTT	CASSYSFGREAFF	-	-	13	TRBV6-5	TRBJ1-1
TGTGCCAGCAGCCGGGGACAGTTCTCTGGAAACACCATATATTTT	CASSRGQFSGNTIYF	-	TRBD1	15	TRBV28	TRBJ1-3
TGCAGTGCTAGTGGAGCGGGGGCCACAGATACGCAGTATTTT	CSASGAGATDTQYF	-	TRBD2	14	TRBV20-1	TRBJ2-3
TGTGCCAGCAGCTTAGGCCCCCCCAGGGGCGTCTGGAACACTGAAGCTTTCTTT	CASSLGPPRGVWNTEAFF	once	-	18	TRBV13	TRBJ1-1
TGTGCCAGCAGCCGAGGACAGTCCTTTTATCAGCCCCAGCATTTT	CASSRGQSFYQPQHF	-	-	15	TRBV7-7	TRBJ1-5
TGTGCCACCAGCAGTAGCGGGGGAATTGACATTCAGTACTTC	CATSSSGGIDIQYF	once	TRBD2	14	TRBV15	TRBJ2-4
TGTGCCAGCAGCTGCCGGGACAGAACAAAATCTGGGGCCAACGTCCTGACTTTC	CASSCRDRTKSGANVLTF	-	TRBD1	18	TRBV3-1/TRBV3-2	TRBJ2-6
TGTGCCTGGGCCGGGAGGGAGATTAGGGCCAACGTCCTGACTTTC	CAWAGREIRANVLTF	-	TRBD2	15	TRBV30	TRBJ2-6
TGTGCCAGCAGCTTAGGGACAGGGCCTAATCAGCCCCAGCATTTT	CASSLGTGPNQPQHF	-	TRBD1	15	TRBV11-1	TRBJ1-5
TGTGCCTGTAAGATACAGGGGTTAGCTTTCTTT	CACKIQGLAFF	-	TRBD1	11	TRBV30	TRBJ1-1
TGTGCCAGCAGCGTAGGGGGGCAGCCCCCCGGGGAGCTGTTTTTT	CASSVGGQPPGELFF	-	-	15	TRBV9	TRBJ2-2
TGTGCCAGTGGGCAAACCGGGACAGGGGACGGCTACACCTTC	CASGQTGTGDGYTF	once	TRBD1	14	TRBV19	TRBJ1-2